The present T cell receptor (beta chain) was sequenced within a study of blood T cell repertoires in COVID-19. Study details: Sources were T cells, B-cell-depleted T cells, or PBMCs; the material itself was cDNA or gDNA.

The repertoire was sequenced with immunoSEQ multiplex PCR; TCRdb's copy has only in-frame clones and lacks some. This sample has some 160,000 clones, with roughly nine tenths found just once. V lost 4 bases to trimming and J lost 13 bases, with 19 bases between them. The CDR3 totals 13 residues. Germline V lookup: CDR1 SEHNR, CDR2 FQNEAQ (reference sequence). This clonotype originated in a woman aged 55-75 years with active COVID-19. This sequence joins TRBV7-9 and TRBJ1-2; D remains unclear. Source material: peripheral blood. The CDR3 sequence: CASSSGEGPRGTF. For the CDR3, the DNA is TGTGCCAGCAGCTCCGGAGAAGGTCCACGGGGCACCTTC.